This TCR beta chain was sequenced for a study of cytomegalovirus exposure and HLA in healthy donors (dated by TCRdb to between 2016 and 2019). For the study in its entirety: An earlier analysis of roughly 630 of the donors reported more than 250 Gb of sequence data and 117 million unique TCR beta sequences from about 200 million T cells. The aim of the study was to test whether cataloging public T cell receptors could identify signatures of past pathogen exposure. Besides the first cohort of hundreds of subjects, a separate validation cohort made up of 95 to 150 different subjects was used. In the later analysis, no new phenotypic data were used to find candidate immune exposures; instead, reliance was placed on TCR beta sequences and their occurrence across donors. A later genetic analysis used genome-wide SNP genotypes for about 65% of the 666 donors, treating that subset as a discovery cohort. Typing coverage differed by locus: A, B, C, DRB1 and DQB1 were typed in roughly 620-630 donors, DQA1 in about 510, DPA1 in 600 to 610, and DPB1 in 472. Of the 300 to 500 genotyped donors, 70% to 90% were placed in the genetic ancestry cluster associated with self-reported Caucasian donors. Because of strong linkage in the cohort, five DR-DQ haplotypes were treated as single units for association and clustering. Among 300 to 500 genotyped donors of the cohort, an average of around 220,000 unique TCR beta nucleotide sequences was sequenced per donor, of which 15% to 20% were non-productive. In an earlier analysis of a few hundred of the donors, high-throughput TCR beta sequencing was used to judge whether each TCR beta V gene segment behaved as functional or pseudogenic. HLA typing included class I and class II loci at four-digit resolution. Approximately 310 gigabases of sequencing data and approximately 85 million unique TCR sequences were included in an early release covering around 600 HLA-typed donors. In a later analysis, previously published TCR beta repertoires from some 640 donors were re-analyzed and high-resolution HLA genotyping was added so that TCR occurrence patterns could be studied. To predict cytomegalovirus infection status, the study brought together high-throughput TCR immunosequencing, statistical association of individual TCRs with disease status, and machine learning. Using immunosequencing, the study profiled T cell repertoires from approximately 700 subjects and related those repertoires to cytomegalovirus serostatus. Donor age, sex, ethnicity and CMV serostatus were collected together with the repertoire data. Every repertoire in the discovery cohort had been generated on one and the same sequencing platform.

A single count supports this clone. Its antigen remains unidentified. There are no base qualities to consult, and no much larger clone falls within one base. Including cysteine and phenylalanine, the CDR3 has 12 amino acids. Only CDR3 DNA remains: 36 bases, in frame from the first base. V is pared back by 5 bases and J by 3 bases, with 7 bases lying between the germline termini. In the germline V gene (reference sequence), CDR1 corresponds to MNHNY and CDR2 to SVGAGI. On the study overall, not on this receptor specifically: In a later analysis, TCR association rates were found to vary across HLA loci, with the most associated TCRs seen for DRB1 alleles and the fewest for HLA-C alleles. Because the 87-base-pair reads could not distinguish some IMGT-functional V segments, including TRBV6-2 and TRBV6-3, those segments were excluded. Across donors, most TCR sequences were observed very rarely, whereas some public TCRs were present in many individuals. When HLA alleles, especially DR and DQ, strongly co-occurred, attributing TCR associations to individual alleles was difficult. Only TCR beta chains were sequenced in this cohort, and the absence of alpha or paired-chain data limited detectable features. Because HLA typing was missing for some donors at each locus, association tests included only the typed subset. Cytomegalovirus status was reported to be diagnosed by the classifier with high specificity and sensitivity in both the original and validation cohorts. Linkage disequilibrium might explain the correlated functional status among segregating V segments, but an unknown experimental factor could not be excluded. In a later analysis, around 17,000 TCR beta sequences were associated with specific HLA alleles at a false discovery rate of 0.05. An earlier analysis of roughly 570 of the donors showed that most TCR beta V segments appeared in productive rearrangements either about 90% or about 30% of the time, which broadly matched IMGT annotations. In vitro tests confirmed that a few of the cytomegalovirus-associated TCR beta chains recognize cytomegalovirus antigens. The study gave a list of 150 to 200 TCR beta chains associated with cytomegalovirus. V-gene and J-gene trimming of TCR beta chains was associated with a missense DCLRE1C variant in a later genetic analysis, and the association was replicated in an independent cohort. The earlier analysis of some 560 of the donors excluded some 15 rarely observed V segments, including chromosome 9 orphons, because counts were too low. The only immune exposure information available for the cohort was CMV serostatus. Compared with equally common non-associated chains, HLA-associated TCR beta chains in a later analysis were more clonally expanded and had lower generation probabilities. According to a later analysis, most CMV-associated TCR beta chains appeared to be HLA-restricted, and the HLA associations seemed to be driven largely by CMV exposure. A further reported finding was that TCR beta sequences accurately predicted the HLA-A and HLA-B alleles for most subjects in the first cohort. It was suggested by the authors that the approach could potentially be generalized to other disease states and immunological phenotypes. A later analysis reported that several top co-occurrence clusters appeared linked to parvovirus B19, influenza, CMV and Epstein-Barr virus. Roughly uniform sequencing depth across donors was assumed in presence/absence analyses, although this assumption may not hold. A later genetic analysis reported fewer N-insertions in productive TCRs among donors in an Asian-associated ancestry cluster than the roughly 700-donor mean. A cluster of highly shared sequence variants was judged likely to represent a technical artifact of the sequencing pipeline.

The cohort comprised around 700 healthy bone marrow donors. All cohort members were sampled while nominally healthy, although unrecorded immune exposures were likely present. The donor was CMV seronegative and belonged to the group of 380 or so seronegative cohort members. A peripheral blood sample was collected from each donor, and TCR beta sequencing was performed on peripheral blood mononuclear cells. The Qiagen DNeasy Blood Extraction Kit was used to extract genomic DNA from the blood cell samples. To prepare the library, the immunoSEQ multiplex PCR assay was applied. For the multiplex PCR, a mixture combining 60 forward primers for TCR Vbeta segments and 13 reverse primers for TCR Jbeta segments was used. The CDR3 region of rearranged TCR beta genes was amplified from genomic DNA with a multiplex PCR assay. The amplified TCR beta libraries were sequenced on the Illumina HiSeq System as 87-base-pair reads. In the source study's methods: A later analysis counted around 72 million unique TCR beta chains across the approximately 700 repertoires, and 9 million to 14 million of these chains were shared by at least two donors. Raw reads were error-corrected and collapsed into unique sequences with a nearest-neighbor algorithm that merged closely related sequences to remove PCR and sequencing errors. Alignment of CDR3 sequences to IMGT reference sequences was used to assign V, D and J gene segments. Each retained sequence needed at least a six-nucleotide match to both a V gene segment and a J gene segment. Rearrangements were classified as productive when the CDR3 lacked stop codons and remained in frame with V and J, and all other rearrangements were classified as non-productive. Following IMGT convention, CDR3 was defined as the stretch from the second conserved V-encoded cysteine up to the conserved J-encoded phenylalanine. Sequences without an unambiguous match to a single V gene segment were excluded from the earlier analysis of over 500 of the donors. In an earlier analysis of 587 of the donors, V segments were called functional above 56.7% productive rearrangements and were called segregating when the between-donor standard deviation exceeded 5%. A statistical classification framework was built for diagnosing cytomegalovirus status from the catalog of TCR beta chain sequences. V and J gene assignment, in a later analysis, came from comparing TCR nucleotide sequences with IMGT/GENE-DB human TR gene sequences. The TCRdist pipeline was used in a later analysis to assign CDR3 sequences and most-parsimonious VDJ recombination scenarios. In a later analysis, each TCR beta chain was defined by its CDR3 amino acid sequence together with its V-gene family, and reads lacking a unique V-gene family were excluded. A later analysis removed several hundred highly shared, low-generation-probability nucleotide sequences to deal with suspected cross-contamination and a sequencing artifact. In a later analysis, a clonal expansion index for each public chain was calculated from normalized within-repertoire ranks of inferred template counts. A later analysis computed generation probabilities with a VDJ recombination model fitted to out-of-frame rearrangements, and checked the results against IGoR. Hypergeometric tests were used in a later analysis to score TCR-TCR, TCR-HLA and TCR-CMV co-occurrence, with a repertoire-size bias correction applied to the TCR pairs. In a later analysis, false discovery rates were estimated by permuting HLA or CMV assignments 20 times. In a later analysis, co-occurring TCRs were grouped with DBSCAN, and TCRdist sequence similarity was added when clustering was performed within HLA-allele-positive subsets. Repertoires with fewer than 30,000 or more than 120,000 public chains were left out of co-occurrence clustering, as were a few repertoires with anomalous nucleotide sharing. TCRdb obtained this table from immuneACCESS and retained in-frame rearrangements with V and J assigned. These tables miss some clones; where compared with another copy, unresolved V genes account for less than half of the shortfall, and the remainder is unexplained. For V, J and clone size, that table is used; D and trimming come from the DNA. The sample records roughly 130,000 clones, 80% of which are singletons. 3% to 3.5% of the sample lies in the top ten.

The specimen sequenced was PBMCs. The sequence derives from a male donor in good health and CMV-seronegative. Rearrangement joined TRBV6-6 to TRBJ1-2, and perhaps TRBD1 as D gene, on 5 matching bases. The nucleotide sequence is TGTGCCAGCAGTGGACAACACTATGGCTACACCTTC. This yields the protein CASSGQHYGYTF.